Each of the 8 T cell receptor beta chains below was sequenced from the same sample in a study of T-cell reconstitution after alpha-beta-depleted transplantation in children. Unique molecular identifiers featured in how the TCRbeta library was prepared. A single record per CDR3 protein comes from TCRdb applying MiXCR to the PCR reads. The sample has 400,000 to 500,000 distinct CDR3 sequences, approximately 10% seen once. The starting material was PBMCs from the stem cell graft donor, obtained from the stem cell graft. The receptors were gathered from a human donor who donated a stem cell graft to a child with acute myeloid leukemia.

This clonotype was detected only a few times. The CDR3 spells CASSAGGADEQFF. The CDR3 nucleotides read TGCGCCAGCAGCGCCGGGGGGGCCGATGAGCAGTTCTTC. The V and J genes are TRBV5-1 and TRBJ2-1, with 8 bases fitting TRBD2. Per germline, CDR1 SGHRS and CDR2 YFSETQ. There are 13 residues in the CDR3. The V gene end was trimmed by 4 bases and the J gene end by 8 bases; junction bases not matched to a gene: 5.

V and J are TRBV5-1 and TRBJ1-3, with 7 bases matching TRBD1. Unmatched junction bases numbered 7, after V lost 4 bases and J lost 0 bases. The CDR3 extends over 16 amino acids. Germline CDR1 SGHRS, CDR2 YFSETQ. For the CDR3, the DNA is TGCGCCAGCAGCCCGGGGGACAGATACTCTGGAAACACCATATATTTT. It encodes CASSPGDRYSGNTIYF. The entire variable domain, with the rest obtained from reference TRBV5-1 and TRBJ1-3, is as follows: KAGVTQTPRYLIKTRGQQVTLSCSPISGHRSVSWYQQTPGQGLQFLFEYFSETQRNKGNFPGRFSGRQFSNSRSEMNVSTLELGDSALYLCASSPGDRYSGNTIYFGEGSWLTVV.

The V call is TRBV27, the J call TRBJ1-6; D is unclear. V lost 6 bases and J 13 bases, leaving 25 bases between the germline ends. CDR3 length: 16 residues. Germline V gene sequence: CDR1 MNHEY, CDR2 SMNVEV (reference sequence). Here the CDR3 reads CASSNMGRERWAPLHF. The CDR3 DNA is TGTGCCAGCAGCAACATGGGGAGGGAACGGTGGGCCCCCCTCCACTTT.

The rearrangement joins TRBV7-9 to TRBJ1-1; D remains unclear. The CDR3 contains 13 residues. The ends were cut back, 3 bases at V and 5 bases at J, with 10 bases in the middle. Germline lookup yields CDR1 SEHNR and CDR2 FQNEAQ (reference sequence). The DNA of the CDR3 is TGTGCCAGCAGCTTTGTGGCGTCTACTGAAGCTTTCTTT. Translated: CASSFVASTEAFF.

This clonotype showed up many times. The CDR3 DNA sequence: TGTGCCAGCAGGGGTTCTAGCGGGAGGGCCCGGCAGTTCTTC. It yields the protein CASRGSSGRARQFF. The J gene is TRBJ2-1, the V gene TRBV28; 12 bases match TRBD2. CDR3 length equals 14 residues. CDR1 is MDHEN, CDR2 SYDVKM, per germline. Unmatched junction bases numbered 9, after V lost 6 bases and J lost 12 bases.

The table lists this clonotype with many counts. The chain couples TRBV7-8 to TRBJ2-3; 13 positions agree with TRBD2. The CDR3 runs to 16 residues. From germline, CDR1 is SGHVS and CDR2 FQNEAQ. J lost 2 bases, V lost 5 bases, and 4 bases had no gene match. CDR3 loop: CASSRLAGGYTDTQYF. The CDR3 nucleotides are TGTGCCAGCAGCCGACTAGCGGGGGGATACACAGATACGCAGTATTTT.

Note on this clonotype: Sequence at one end of the junction differs from germline and may be a read error. The chain uses TRBV20-1 and TRBJ1-5; TRBD1 is a possible D gene (6 bases). Germline CDR1 is DFQATT and CDR2 is SNEGSKA (reference sequence). CDR3 length: 17 residues. This CDR3 is CCAVPYGRGTGNQPQHF. Here the CDR3 DNA reads TGCTGTGCTGTCCCATACGGGAGGGGGACGGGCAATCAGCCCCAGCATTTT.

The chain carries TRBV4-2 and TRBJ2-7; 15 positions match TRBD2. V trimming: 3 bases; J trimming: 4 bases; junction bases outside the gene matches: 7. Per the germline V gene, CDR1 is LGHNA and CDR2 is YNFKEQ. This CDR3 has 17 amino acids. This CDR3 reads CASSHSRTSGRGYEQYF. CDR3 in DNA: TGTGCCAGCAGCCACTCCAGGACTAGCGGGAGGGGATACGAGCAGTACTTC.